Below, 5 T cell receptor beta chains from the same sample are listed, as sequenced in a study of CD8+ T cells in alopecia areata (dated by TCRdb to 2017 to 2018). Library preparation employed the immunoSEQ multiplex PCR assay. For TCR sequencing, RNA was extracted from every sample and reverse transcribed into cDNA to serve as template. TCRdb holds this immuneACCESS table with in-frame rearrangements only. Some clones are missing; in checked studies, unresolved V genes explain under half, and the rest has no known cause. The sample data list 200,000 to 250,000 clones, and around two fifths of these were observed just once. Around 0.48% of the sample is taken by the ten largest. Interpreted using the paper, the treatment or condition label stands for: oral pan-JAK inhibitor, 5-10 mg twice daily. The sample here was CD4+ T cells sorted from blood, taken between weeks 30 and 35, from a patient treated with tofacitinib. These receptors all stem from a human donor with alopecia areata.

V gene TRBV13 combines with J gene TRBJ1-1; no reliable D call. Germline CDR1 reads PRHDT; CDR2 reads FYEKMQ (reference sequence). Trimming took off 2 bases at V and 5 bases at J, with 3 bases between the two ends. The CDR3 totals 11 residues. The chain's CDR3 is CASSLKTEAFF. CDR3 bases: TGTGCCAGCAGCTTAAAAACTGAAGCTTTCTTT.

The V gene is TRBV10-1, the J gene TRBJ1-1; 7 bases agree with TRBD1. There are 15 residues in the CDR3. Germline V gene lookup returns CDR1 WNHNN and CDR2 SYGVQD (reference sequence). J lost 1 base, V lost 5 bases, and 7 bases had no gene match. The CDR3 DNA reads as TGCGCCAGCAGTCCCCTCGGGACAGCGAACACTGAAGCTTTCTTT. It is translated as CASSPLGTANTEAFF.

This clone was seen a few times. V gene TRBV25-1 combines with J gene TRBJ2-5, with D unclear. V lost 0 bases to trimming and J lost 1 base, with 6 bases between them. The CDR3 totals 14 residues. Germline V gives CDR1 MGHDK, CDR2 SYGVNS. CDR3 bases: TGTGCCAGCAGTGAATACTACCGCCAAGAGACCCAGTACTTC. Its protein is CASSEYYRQETQYF.

CDR3: CASSPRTSGDPYNEQFF. CDR3 in DNA: TGTGCCAGCAGCCCCCGGACTAGCGGGGATCCCTACAATGAGCAGTTCTTC. The chain joins TRBV7-9 to TRBJ2-1; 12 positions agree with TRBD2. CDR1 and CDR2 (germline): SEHNR, FQNEAQ (reference sequence). Trimming cost V 5 bases and J 2 bases; bases outside gene matches: 7. CDR3 length: 17 residues.

This chain uses TRBV7-2 with TRBJ2-4, with D possibly matching TRBD1 (7 bases). This CDR3 is built from 16 residues. With 2 bases removed from V and 2 bases from J, the gap between germline ends came to 13 bases. CDR1 and CDR2 (germline): SGHTA, FQGNSA. As DNA, the CDR3 is TGTGCCAGCAGCTTACGGAGGGGGCTTACCAAAAACATTCAGTACTTC. Protein sequence: CASSLRRGLTKNIQYF.